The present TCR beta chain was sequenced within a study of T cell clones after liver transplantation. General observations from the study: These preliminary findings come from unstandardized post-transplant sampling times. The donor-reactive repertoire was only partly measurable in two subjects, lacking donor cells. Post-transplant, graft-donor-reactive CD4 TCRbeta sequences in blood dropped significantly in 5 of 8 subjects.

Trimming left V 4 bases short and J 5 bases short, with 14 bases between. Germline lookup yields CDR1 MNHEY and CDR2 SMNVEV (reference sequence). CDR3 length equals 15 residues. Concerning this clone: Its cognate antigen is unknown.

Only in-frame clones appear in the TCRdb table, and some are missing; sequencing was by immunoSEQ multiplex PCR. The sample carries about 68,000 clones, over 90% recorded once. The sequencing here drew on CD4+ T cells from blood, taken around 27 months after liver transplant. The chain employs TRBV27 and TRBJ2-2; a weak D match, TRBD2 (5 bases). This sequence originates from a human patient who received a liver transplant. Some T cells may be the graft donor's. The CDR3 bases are TGTGCCAGCAGTTCCCTCGGACTCATTACCGGGGAGCTGTTTTTT. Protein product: CASSSLGLITGELFF.